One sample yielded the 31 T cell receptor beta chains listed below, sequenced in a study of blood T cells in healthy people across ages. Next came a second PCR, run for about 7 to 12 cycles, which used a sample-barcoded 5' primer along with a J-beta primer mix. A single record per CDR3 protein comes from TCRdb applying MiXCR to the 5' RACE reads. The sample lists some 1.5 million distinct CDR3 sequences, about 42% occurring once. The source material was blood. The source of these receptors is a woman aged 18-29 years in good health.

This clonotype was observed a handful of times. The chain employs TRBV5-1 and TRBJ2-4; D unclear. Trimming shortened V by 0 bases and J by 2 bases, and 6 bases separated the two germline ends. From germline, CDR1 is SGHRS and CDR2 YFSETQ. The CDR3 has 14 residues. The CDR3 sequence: CASSLGDPKNIQYF. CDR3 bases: TGCGCCAGCAGCTTGGGAGACCCCAAAAACATTCAGTACTTC.

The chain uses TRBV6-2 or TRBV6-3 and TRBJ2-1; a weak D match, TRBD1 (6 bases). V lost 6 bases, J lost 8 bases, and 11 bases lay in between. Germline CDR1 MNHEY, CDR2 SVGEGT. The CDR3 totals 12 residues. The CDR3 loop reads CASSHRADEQFF. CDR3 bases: TGTGCCAGCAGCCACAGGGCCGATGAGCAGTTCTTC.

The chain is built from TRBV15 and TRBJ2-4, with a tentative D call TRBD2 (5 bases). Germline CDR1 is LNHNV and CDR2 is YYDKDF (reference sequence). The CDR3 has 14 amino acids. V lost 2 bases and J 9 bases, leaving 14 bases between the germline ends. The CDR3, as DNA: TGTGCCACCAGCAGAAATCTATGGGCGGGCATTCAGTACTTC. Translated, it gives CATSRNLWAGIQYF.

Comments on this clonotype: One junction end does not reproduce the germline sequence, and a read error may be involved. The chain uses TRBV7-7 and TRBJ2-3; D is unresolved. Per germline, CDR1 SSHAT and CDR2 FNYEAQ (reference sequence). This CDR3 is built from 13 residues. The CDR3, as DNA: TGTGCTAGCAGCACCACCCCCCCAGATACGCAGTATTTT. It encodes CASSTTPPDTQYF.

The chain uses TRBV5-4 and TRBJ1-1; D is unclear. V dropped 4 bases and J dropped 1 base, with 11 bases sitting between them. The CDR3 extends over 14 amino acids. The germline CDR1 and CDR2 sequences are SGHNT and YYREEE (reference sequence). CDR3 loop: CASSLLDENTEAFF. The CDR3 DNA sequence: TGTGCCAGCAGCCTGTTGGACGAGAACACTGAAGCTTTCTTT.

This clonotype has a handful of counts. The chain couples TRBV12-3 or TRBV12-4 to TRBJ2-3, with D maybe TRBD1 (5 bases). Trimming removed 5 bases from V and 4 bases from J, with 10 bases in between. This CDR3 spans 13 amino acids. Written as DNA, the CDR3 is TGTGCCAGCAGTCCAGGGAACGCAGATACGCAGTATTTT. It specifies CASSPGNADTQYF.

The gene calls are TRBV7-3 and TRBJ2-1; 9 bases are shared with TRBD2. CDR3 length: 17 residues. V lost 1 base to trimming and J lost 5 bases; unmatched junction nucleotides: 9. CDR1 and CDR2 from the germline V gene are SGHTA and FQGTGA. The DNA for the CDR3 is TGTGCCAGCAGCTTAAGGTGGGCTAGCGGGACCGACAATGAGCAGTTCTTC. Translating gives CASSLRWASGTDNEQFF.

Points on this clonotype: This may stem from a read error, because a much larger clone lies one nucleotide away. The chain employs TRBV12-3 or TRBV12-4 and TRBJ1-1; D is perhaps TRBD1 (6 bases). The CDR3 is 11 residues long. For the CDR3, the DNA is TGTGCCAGCAGAAGGGACACTGAAACTTTCTTT. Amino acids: CASRRDTETFF.

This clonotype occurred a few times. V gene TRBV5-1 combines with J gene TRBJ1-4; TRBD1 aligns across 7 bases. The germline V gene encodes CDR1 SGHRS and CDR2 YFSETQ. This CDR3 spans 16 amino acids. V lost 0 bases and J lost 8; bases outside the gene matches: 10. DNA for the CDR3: TGCGCCAGCAGCTTGGAGGGGGCGGCAGGTCGAGAAAAACTGTTTTTT. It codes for CASSLEGAAGREKLFF.

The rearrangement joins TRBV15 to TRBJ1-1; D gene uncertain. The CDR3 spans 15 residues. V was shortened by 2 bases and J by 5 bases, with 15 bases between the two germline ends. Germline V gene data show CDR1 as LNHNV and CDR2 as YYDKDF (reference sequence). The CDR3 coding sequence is TGTGCCACCAGCAGAATCACCGGGCGACGGACTGAAGCTTTCTTT. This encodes CATSRITGRRTEAFF.

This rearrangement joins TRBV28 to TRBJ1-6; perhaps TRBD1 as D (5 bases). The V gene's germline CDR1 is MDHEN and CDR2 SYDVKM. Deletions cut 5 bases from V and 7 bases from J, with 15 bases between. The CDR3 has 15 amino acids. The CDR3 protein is CASSISGTVNSPLHF. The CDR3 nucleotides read TGTGCCAGCAGTATCTCCGGGACGGTGAATTCACCCCTCCACTTT. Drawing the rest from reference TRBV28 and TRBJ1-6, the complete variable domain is DVKVTQSSRYLVKRTGEKVFLECVQDMDHENMFWYRQDPGLGLRLIYFSYDVKMKEKGDIPEGYSVSREKKERFSLILESASTNQTSMYLCASSISGTVNSPLHFGNGTRLTVT.

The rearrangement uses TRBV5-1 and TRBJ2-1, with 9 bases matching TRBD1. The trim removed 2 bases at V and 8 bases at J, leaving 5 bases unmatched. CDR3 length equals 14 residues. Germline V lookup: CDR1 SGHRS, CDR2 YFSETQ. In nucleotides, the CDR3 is TGCGCCAGCAGCTTTGACAGGGGGAGATATGAGCAGTTCTTC. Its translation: CASSFDRGRYEQFF.

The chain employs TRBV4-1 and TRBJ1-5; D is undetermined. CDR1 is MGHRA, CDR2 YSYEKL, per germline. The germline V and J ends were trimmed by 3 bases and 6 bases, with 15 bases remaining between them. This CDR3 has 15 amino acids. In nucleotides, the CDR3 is TGCGCCAGCAGCCATGTAGACCCCGACGGTCAGCCCCAGCATTTT. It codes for CASSHVDPDGQPQHF.

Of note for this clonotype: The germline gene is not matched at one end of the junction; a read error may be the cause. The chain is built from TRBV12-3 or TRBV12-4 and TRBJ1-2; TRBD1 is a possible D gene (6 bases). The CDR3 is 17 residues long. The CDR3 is CASSLNLGASYSDGHTF. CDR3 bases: TGTGCCAGCAGTTTAAATCTGGGGGCGTCTTACTCTGATGGCCACACCTTC.

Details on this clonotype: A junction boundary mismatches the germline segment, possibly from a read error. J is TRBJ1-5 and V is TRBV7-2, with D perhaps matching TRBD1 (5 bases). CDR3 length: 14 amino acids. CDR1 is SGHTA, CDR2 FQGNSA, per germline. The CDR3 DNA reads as TGTCCCAGCAGCTTAGGGCCAGGGTATCAGCCCCAGCATTTT. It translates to CPSSLGPGYQPQHF.

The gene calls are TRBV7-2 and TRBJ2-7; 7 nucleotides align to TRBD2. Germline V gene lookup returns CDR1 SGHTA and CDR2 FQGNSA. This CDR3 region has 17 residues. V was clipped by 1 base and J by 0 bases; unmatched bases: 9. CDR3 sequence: CTSSLVDSSGSSYEQYF. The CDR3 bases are TGTACCAGCAGCTTAGTCGATTCTAGCGGAAGCTCCTACGAGCAGTACTTC.

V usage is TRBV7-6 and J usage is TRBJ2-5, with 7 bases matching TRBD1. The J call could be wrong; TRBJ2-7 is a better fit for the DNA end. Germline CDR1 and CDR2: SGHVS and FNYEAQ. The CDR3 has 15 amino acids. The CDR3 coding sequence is TGTGCCAGCAGGGAAGGTGCAGGGGGACACTACGAGCAGTACTTC. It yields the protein CASREGAGGHYEQYF.

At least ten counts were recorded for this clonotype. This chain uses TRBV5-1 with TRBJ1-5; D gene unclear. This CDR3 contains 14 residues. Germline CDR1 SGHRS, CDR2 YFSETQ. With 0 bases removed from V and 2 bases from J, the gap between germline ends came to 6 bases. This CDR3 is CASSLDAGNQPQHF. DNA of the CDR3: TGCGCCAGCAGCTTGGACGCGGGCAATCAGCCCCAGCATTTT.

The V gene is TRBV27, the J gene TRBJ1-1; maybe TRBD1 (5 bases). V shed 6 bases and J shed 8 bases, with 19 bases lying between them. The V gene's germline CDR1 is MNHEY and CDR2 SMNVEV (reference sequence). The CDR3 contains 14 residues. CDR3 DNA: TGTGCCAGCAGCTTACTCCAGGGAGGAGTCGAAGCTTTCTTT. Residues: CASSLLQGGVEAFF.

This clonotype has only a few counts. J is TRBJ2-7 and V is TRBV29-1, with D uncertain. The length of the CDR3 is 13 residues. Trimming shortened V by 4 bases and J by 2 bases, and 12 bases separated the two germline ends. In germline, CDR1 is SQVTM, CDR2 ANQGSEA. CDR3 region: CSVVVRTTYEQYF. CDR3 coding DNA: TGCAGCGTTGTAGTCAGGACGACCTACGAGCAGTACTTC.

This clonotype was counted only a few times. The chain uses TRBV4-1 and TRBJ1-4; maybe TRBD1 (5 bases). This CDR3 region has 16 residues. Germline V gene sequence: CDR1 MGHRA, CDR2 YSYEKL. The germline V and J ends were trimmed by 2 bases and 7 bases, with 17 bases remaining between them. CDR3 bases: TGCGCCAGCAGCCAACCTTTTCAGGGAAGGATTGAAAAACTGTTTTTT. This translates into CASSQPFQGRIEKLFF.

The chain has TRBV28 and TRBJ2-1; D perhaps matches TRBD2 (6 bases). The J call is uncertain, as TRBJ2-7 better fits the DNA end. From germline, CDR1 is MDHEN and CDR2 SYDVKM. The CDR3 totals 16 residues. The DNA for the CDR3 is TGTGCCAGCAGTTTATTGCCGGGAGCCTCCTACAATGAGCAGTACTTC. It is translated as CASSLLPGASYNEQYF.

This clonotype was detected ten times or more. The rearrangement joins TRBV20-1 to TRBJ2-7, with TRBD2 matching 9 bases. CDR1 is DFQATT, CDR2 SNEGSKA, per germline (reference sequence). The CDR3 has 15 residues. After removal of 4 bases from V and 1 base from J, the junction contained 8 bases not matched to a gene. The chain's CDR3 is CSATPGTSRSYEQYF. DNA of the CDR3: TGCAGTGCTACCCCCGGGACTAGCCGATCCTACGAGCAGTACTTC.

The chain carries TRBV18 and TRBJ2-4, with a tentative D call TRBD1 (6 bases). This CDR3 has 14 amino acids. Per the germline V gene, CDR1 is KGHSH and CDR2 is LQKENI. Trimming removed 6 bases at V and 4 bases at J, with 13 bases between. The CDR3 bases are TGTGCCAGCTCCGAACAGGGAGCTAAAAACATTCAGTACTTC. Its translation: CASSEQGAKNIQYF.

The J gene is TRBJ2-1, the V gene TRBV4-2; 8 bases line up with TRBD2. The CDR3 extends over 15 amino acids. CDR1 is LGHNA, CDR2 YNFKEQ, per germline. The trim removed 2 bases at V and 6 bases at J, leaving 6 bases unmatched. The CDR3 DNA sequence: TGTGCCAGCAGCCAAAAGGGACTAGACTCCAATGAGCAGTTCTTC. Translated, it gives CASSQKGLDSNEQFF.

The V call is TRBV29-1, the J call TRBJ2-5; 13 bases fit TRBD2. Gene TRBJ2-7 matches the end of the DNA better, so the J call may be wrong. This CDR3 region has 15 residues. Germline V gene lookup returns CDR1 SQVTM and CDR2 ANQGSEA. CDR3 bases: TGCAGCGTTGGAGGACTAGCGGGAGCAGGCTACGAGCAGTACTTC. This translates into CSVGGLAGAGYEQYF.

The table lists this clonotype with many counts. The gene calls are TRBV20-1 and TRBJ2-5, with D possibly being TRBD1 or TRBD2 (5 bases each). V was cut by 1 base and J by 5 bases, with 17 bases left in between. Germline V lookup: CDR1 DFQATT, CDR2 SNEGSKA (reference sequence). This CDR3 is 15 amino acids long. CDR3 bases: TGCAGTGCTAGAGGCCAGCCAGGGTGGGGGGAGACCCAGTACTTC. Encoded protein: CSARGQPGWGETQYF.

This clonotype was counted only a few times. CDR3 residues: CASSTDSSGIATQYF. DNA for the CDR3: TGTGCCAGCAGCACGGATTCTAGCGGGATAGCGACCCAGTACTTC. V gene TRBV7-9 combines with J gene TRBJ2-5; TRBD2 matches at 9 bases. The trim removed 5 bases at V and 7 bases at J, leaving 11 bases unmatched. This CDR3 spans 15 amino acids. Germline loops: CDR1 SEHNR, CDR2 FQNEAQ (reference sequence).

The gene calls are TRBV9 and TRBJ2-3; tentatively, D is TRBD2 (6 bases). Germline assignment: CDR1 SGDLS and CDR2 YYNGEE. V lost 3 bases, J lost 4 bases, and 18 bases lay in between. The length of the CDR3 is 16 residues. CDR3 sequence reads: CASSDTGTWAPDTQYF. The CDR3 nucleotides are TGTGCCAGCAGCGACACCGGGACTTGGGCCCCAGATACGCAGTATTTT.

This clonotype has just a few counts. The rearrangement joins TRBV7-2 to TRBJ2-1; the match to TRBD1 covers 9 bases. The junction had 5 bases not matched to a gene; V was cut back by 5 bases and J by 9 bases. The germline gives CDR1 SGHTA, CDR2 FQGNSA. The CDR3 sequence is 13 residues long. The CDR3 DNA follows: TGTGCCAGCAGCCCCGGGACAGGGATTGAGCAGTTCTTC. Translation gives CASSPGTGIEQFF.

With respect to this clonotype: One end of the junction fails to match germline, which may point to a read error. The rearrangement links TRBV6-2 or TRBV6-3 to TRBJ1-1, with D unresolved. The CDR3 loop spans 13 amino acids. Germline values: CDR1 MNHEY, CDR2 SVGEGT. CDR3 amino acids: CARTPRRNTEAFF. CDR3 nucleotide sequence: TGTGCCCGCACTCCCCGTCGGAACACTGAAGCTTTTTTT.